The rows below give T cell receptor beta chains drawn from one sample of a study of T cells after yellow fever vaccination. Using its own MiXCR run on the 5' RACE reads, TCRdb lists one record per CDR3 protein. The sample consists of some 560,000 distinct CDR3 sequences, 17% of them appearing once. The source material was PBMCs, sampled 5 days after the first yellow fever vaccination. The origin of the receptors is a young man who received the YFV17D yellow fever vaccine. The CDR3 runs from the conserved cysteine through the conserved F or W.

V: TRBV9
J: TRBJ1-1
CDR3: CASSGVSGYGEAFF

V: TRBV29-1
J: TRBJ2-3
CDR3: CSVDGGALSSTQYF

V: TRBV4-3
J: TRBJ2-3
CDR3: CASSQEEQGTDTQYF

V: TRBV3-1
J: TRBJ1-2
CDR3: CASSRLLDSSYGYTF

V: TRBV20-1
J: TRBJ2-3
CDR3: CSAPDSKRSTDTQYF

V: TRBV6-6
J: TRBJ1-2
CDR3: CASSMEGSYGYTF

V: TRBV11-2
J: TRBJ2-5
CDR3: CASSLDLAGATLVQETQYF

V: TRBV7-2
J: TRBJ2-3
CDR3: CASSLVSGAFSDTQYF

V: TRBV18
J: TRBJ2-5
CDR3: CASSQRGEETQYF

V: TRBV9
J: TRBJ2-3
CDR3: CASSVLRGGESDTQYF

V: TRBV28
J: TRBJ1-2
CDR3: CASSLRTGANYGYTF

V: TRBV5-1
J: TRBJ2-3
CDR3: CASSTSGVVADTQYF

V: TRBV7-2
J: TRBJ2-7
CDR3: CASSPQLRKGAYEQYF

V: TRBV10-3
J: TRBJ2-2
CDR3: CAISEGPLRRFNTGELFF

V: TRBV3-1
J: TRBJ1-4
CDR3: CASSQATEVGATNEKLFF

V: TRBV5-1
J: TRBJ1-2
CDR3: CASSLVSEYGYTF

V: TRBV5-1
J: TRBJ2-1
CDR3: CASSLTGWGQFF

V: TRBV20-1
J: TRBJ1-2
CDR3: CSASRASGYTF

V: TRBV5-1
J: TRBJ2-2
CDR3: CASRPWSNTGELFF

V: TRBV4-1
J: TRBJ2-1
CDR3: CASSQDKASGRGRDNEQFF

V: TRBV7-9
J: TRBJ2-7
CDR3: CASSLARQYTYEQYF

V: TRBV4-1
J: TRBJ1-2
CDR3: CASSQDQTGNGYTF

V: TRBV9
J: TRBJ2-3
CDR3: CASSESGGGSWAQYF

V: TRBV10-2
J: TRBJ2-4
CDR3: CASSPGRGRVYQYF

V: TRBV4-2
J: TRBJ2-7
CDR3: CASSQGPTGFLSYEQYF

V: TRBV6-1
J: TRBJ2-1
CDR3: CATRHASGAYNEQFF

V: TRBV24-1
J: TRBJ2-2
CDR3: CATSGVNTGELFF

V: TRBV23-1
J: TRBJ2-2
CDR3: CASSQRGPNTGELFF

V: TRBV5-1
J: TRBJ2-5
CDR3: CASSAGLAYQETQYF

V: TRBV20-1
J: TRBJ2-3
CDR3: CSARWASGTPTDTQYF

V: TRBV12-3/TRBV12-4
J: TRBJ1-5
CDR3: CASSSGGNQPQHF